A single sample is the source of the 22 T cell receptor beta chains below, sequenced in a study of early T cells in non-severe SARS-CoV-2 infection (dated by TCRdb to the early 2020s). The library relied on 5' RACE. These reads were obtained on a NextSeq 500. TCRdb reran the public reads through fastp at Q25 and MiXCR, keeping productive beta chains. Identical CDR3 proteins give one entry, which carries the most common genes and DNA. This sample comprises some 26,000 distinct CDR3 sequences, roughly 4.5% of them detected only once. The ten largest make up roughly an eighth of the sample. Material: whole blood. The receptors originated from an adult who was a healthcare worker with PCR-confirmed SARS-CoV-2 infection or an uninfected control (not recorded which).

By sample share, this clonotype is medium-sized. The rearrangement uses TRBV5-1 and TRBJ2-7; no definite D call. CDR3 length equals 14 residues. V gave up 4 bases and J gave up 3 bases, with 14 bases separating them. Looked up from germline, CDR1 is SGHRS and CDR2 is YFSETQ. The CDR3 DNA follows: TGCGCCAGCAGCCCCCGGACCGCCGACTACGAGCAGTACTTC. Encoded protein: CASSPRTADYEQYF.

This clonotype showed up many times. The chain couples TRBV3-1 to TRBJ2-1; 7 nucleotides align to TRBD2. The CDR3 has 15 amino acids. The ends lost 1 base at V and 3 bases at J; junction bases unmatched: 3. Germline-derived CDR1 and CDR2 are LGHDT and YNNKEL (reference sequence). The CDR3 sequence is CASSQAGGRYNEQFF. The CDR3 DNA is TGTGCCAGCAGCCAAGCGGGAGGACGCTACAATGAGCAGTTCTTC.

The genes are TRBV15 and TRBJ2-2; D unresolved. Germline lookup yields CDR1 LNHNV and CDR2 YYDKDF (reference sequence). CDR3 length: 14 amino acids. V dropped 0 bases and J dropped 5 bases, with 7 bases sitting between them. CDR3 sequence (DNA): TGTGCCACCAGCAGAGATTTCCGGACCGGGGAGCTGTTTTTT. Translation gives CATSRDFRTGELFF.

In this sample, this clonotype turned up many times. This rearrangement joins TRBV12-3 or TRBV12-4 to TRBJ1-2; D remains ambiguous. V lost 3 bases and J lost 4, with 9 bases in between. The CDR3 loop spans 13 amino acids. The CDR3: CASSFGPFYGYTF. CDR3 sequence (DNA): TGTGCCAGCAGTTTCGGCCCGTTCTATGGCTACACCTTC.

This clonotype was recorded many times. This rearrangement joins TRBV6-5 to TRBJ1-6; D gene uncertain. Germline V gene data show CDR1 as MNHEY and CDR2 as SVGAGI. CDR3 length equals 15 residues. V gave up 6 bases and J gave up 5 bases, with 14 bases separating them. CDR3 nucleotides: TGTGCCAGCAGACCGGACCGGGCGAATAATTCACCCCTCCACTTT. Its protein product is CASRPDRANNSPLHF.

The rearrangement links TRBV27 to TRBJ2-3, with no clear D. Trimming stripped 3 bases from V and 0 bases from J, with 7 bases between. The germline CDR1 and CDR2 sequences are MNHEY and SMNVEV (reference sequence). This CDR3 contains 14 residues. The CDR3 nucleotides are TGTGCCAGCAGTTTCCTGGATAGCACAGATACGCAGTATTTT. Residues: CASSFLDSTDTQYF.

J is TRBJ2-7 and V is TRBV7-8; TRBD1 is a possible D gene (6 bases). Germline CDR1 reads SGHVS; CDR2 reads FQNEAQ. CDR3 size: 19 residues. V was trimmed by 1 base and J by 0 bases, leaving 22 bases between them. The CDR3 nucleotides are TGTGCCAGCAGCTTAGTCCGGAGTAGTTCAGGGGAGAGCTCCTACGAGCAGTACTTC. Translating it yields CASSLVRSSSGESSYEQYF.

This clonotype was seen ten or more times. This sequence joins TRBV5-1 and TRBJ1-5; D unresolved. The germline CDR1 and CDR2 sequences are SGHRS and YFSETQ. There are 13 residues in the CDR3. Between the trimmed V and J ends, which lost 4 bases and 4 bases, there was a span of 9 bases. The CDR3 region has the DNA TGCGCCAGCAGCCGAGACCTAAATCAGCCCCAGCATTTT. This translates into CASSRDLNQPQHF.

This clonotype was detected ten times or more. The CDR3 region is CASTSGADTQYF. The CDR3 DNA sequence: TGTGCCAGCACCAGCGGGGCGGATACGCAGTATTTT. V gene TRBV7-2 combines with J gene TRBJ2-3; 7 bases align to TRBD2. This CDR3 contains 12 residues. Germline V gives CDR1 SGHTA, CDR2 FQGNSA. J gave up 6 bases and V 7 bases, and 4 bases lay outside the gene matches.

This clonotype has just a few counts. The junction and the germline gene differ at one end; a read error may be behind it. This sequence joins TRBV4-3 and TRBJ2-1, with 8 nucleotides matching TRBD2. Germline V gene sequence: CDR1 LGHNA, CDR2 YSLEER. This CDR3 comprises 13 residues. CDR3 nucleotide sequence: TGCGCCAGCAGCGAAGACCCCGGGACTAGACCGTTCTTC. Translated, it gives CASSEDPGTRPFF.

Many counts were recorded for this clonotype. The chain couples TRBV12-3 or TRBV12-4 to TRBJ1-4; D ambiguous. This CDR3 region has 13 residues. V lost 5 bases and J 4 bases, leaving 8 bases between the germline ends. CDR3 in amino acids: CASSADGNEKLFF. The CDR3 nucleotides read TGTGCCAGCAGTGCGGACGGTAATGAAAAACTGTTTTTT.

This clonotype was observed many times. The chain has TRBV6-1 and TRBJ2-3; 11 bases line up with TRBD2. The CDR3 runs to 14 residues. V shed 6 bases, J shed 6 bases, and the junction held 5 bases outside the gene matches. Looked up from germline, CDR1 is MNHNS and CDR2 is SASEGT. The CDR3 nucleotides read TGTGCCAGCAGCACTAGCGGGAGTGGGGATACGCAGTATTTT. Translation: CASSTSGSGDTQYF.

This clonotype was seen many times. The chain joins TRBV28 to TRBJ1-3, with 8 positions matching TRBD1. In germline, CDR1 is MDHEN, CDR2 SYDVKM. This CDR3 comprises 17 residues. V lost 0 bases and J lost 5; bases outside the gene matches: 9. The CDR3 here is CASSLWEATGARNTIYF. The CDR3 DNA reads as TGTGCCAGCAGTTTATGGGAGGCGACAGGGGCACGAAACACCATATATTTT.

This clonotype has a handful of counts. The chain links TRBV7-6 to TRBJ2-3; 9 bases map to TRBD1. Trimming at V came to 6 bases and at J to 6 bases, leaving 13 bases not matched to a gene. CDR1 is SGHVS and CDR2 is FNYEAQ in the germline V gene. This CDR3 contains 16 residues. This CDR3 is CASRGPGQGWEDTQYF. CDR3 in DNA: TGTGCCAGCAGAGGACCCGGACAGGGGTGGGAGGATACGCAGTATTTT.

DNA of the CDR3: TGCAGTGCTAGACTGAGCGGGAGGGGGTCCTACAATGAGCAGTTCTTC. Translation gives CSARLSGRGSYNEQFF. The J gene is TRBJ2-1, the V gene TRBV20-1; TRBD2 matches at 10 bases. Per the germline V gene, CDR1 is DFQATT and CDR2 is SNEGSKA (reference sequence). Trimming cost V 2 bases and J 1 base; bases outside gene matches: 5. The CDR3 is made up of 16 amino acids.

This clonotype came up a few times. The genes are TRBV28 and TRBJ2-7; 9 bases map to TRBD2. J gave up 0 bases and V 2 bases, and 5 bases lay outside the gene matches. Looked up from germline, CDR1 is MDHEN and CDR2 is SYDVKM. The CDR3 loop spans 16 amino acids. CDR3 in amino acids: CASSLRLAELSYEQYF. The DNA of the CDR3 is TGTGCCAGCAGTTTACGACTAGCGGAGCTCTCCTACGAGCAGTACTTC.

This clonotype came up many times. The chain uses TRBV28 and TRBJ2-7; D possibly corresponds to TRBD1 (6 bases). Germline CDR1 reads MDHEN; CDR2 reads SYDVKM. The CDR3 consists of 19 residues. The V and J ends lost 4 bases and 0 bases respectively, with 25 bases between them. The CDR3: CASSSFGTPINRSSYEQYF. The CDR3 region has the DNA TGTGCCAGCAGTTCTTTCGGGACACCGATCAATAGGAGCTCCTACGAGCAGTACTTC. Full variable domain (remainder filled in from reference TRBV28 and TRBJ2-7): DVKVTQSSRYLVKRTGEKVFLECVQDMDHENMFWYRQDPGLGLRLIYFSYDVKMKEKGDIPEGYSVSREKKERFSLILESASTNQTSMYLCASSSFGTPINRSSYEQYFGPGTRLTVT.

The sample holds many counts of this clonotype. This rearrangement joins TRBV20-1 to TRBJ1-3; D unclear. Trimming removed 0 bases at V and 0 bases at J, with 12 bases between. Germline assignment: CDR1 DFQATT and CDR2 SNEGSKA (reference sequence). CDR3 length: 16 amino acids. Here the CDR3 reads CSAREPRASSGNTIYF. The CDR3 DNA sequence: TGCAGTGCTAGAGAGCCCCGGGCCTCCTCTGGAAACACCATATATTTT.

This clonotype was seen many times. As DNA, the CDR3 is TGTGCCTGGAGTGTAGCAGGCTCGCAAAGACTGTTTTTT. Protein product: CAWSVAGSQRLFF. This chain joins TRBV30 and TRBJ1-4, with D unresolved. The CDR3 spans 13 residues. V was pared by 0 bases and J by 13 bases, with 15 bases between. CDR1 is GTSNPN and CDR2 is SVGIG in the germline V gene (reference sequence).

This clonotype is medium-sized. The CDR3 is CASSVQDQPQHF. Here the CDR3 DNA reads TGTGCCAGCAGCGTTCAAGATCAGCCCCAGCATTTT. The chain couples TRBV5-6 to TRBJ1-5, with D unresolved. The V and J ends lost 4 bases and 5 bases respectively, with 7 bases between them. CDR1 SGHDT and CDR2 YYEEEE come from the germline V gene. The CDR3 totals 12 residues.

The CDR3: CSVGTGRTNANTGELFF. In DNA, the CDR3 is TGCAGTGTGGGGACAGGTAGAACTAATGCGAACACCGGGGAGCTGTTTTTT. The chain couples TRBV20-1 to TRBJ2-2; 8 bases line up with TRBD1. The CDR3 totals 17 residues. Germline CDR1 DFQATT, CDR2 SNEGSKA (reference sequence). V trimming: 7 bases; J trimming: 0 bases; junction bases outside the gene matches: 13.

In this sample, this clonotype turned up many times. This chain uses TRBV9 with TRBJ1-2; D not resolved. The CDR3 consists of 13 residues. The germline V and J ends were trimmed by 3 bases and 1 base, with 7 bases remaining between them. Germline values: CDR1 SGDLS, CDR2 YYNGEE. The CDR3 sequence is CASSDDLNYGYTF. CDR3 coding DNA: TGTGCCAGCAGCGACGATCTTAACTATGGCTACACCTTC.